These 5 T cell receptor beta chains came from one sample sequenced in a study of T cell changes during pregnancy in multiple sclerosis. Only in-frame clones appear in the TCRdb table, and some are missing; sequencing was by immunoSEQ multiplex PCR. The profile shows 25,000 to 30,000 clones, approximately 89% of them singletons. Sequencing used CD4+ T cells from peripheral blood mononuclear cells, obtained in the second trimester of pregnancy. The receptors were gathered from a female donor with multiple sclerosis, enrolled in a pregnancy study.

This chain uses TRBV18 with TRBJ2-7; D unresolved. Looked up from germline, CDR1 is KGHSH and CDR2 is LQKENI. The V gene lost 0 bases and the J gene lost 4 bases, with 7 bases spanning the gap. This CDR3 has 13 residues. The chain's CDR3 is CASSPPSSYEQYF. Here the CDR3 DNA reads TGTGCCAGCTCACCACCGAGCTCGTACGAGCAGTACTTC. Variable domain in full (rest from reference TRBV18 and TRBJ2-7): NAGVMQNPRHLVRRRGQEARLRCSPMKGHSHVYWYRQLPEEGLKFMVYLQKENIIDESGMPKERFSAEFPKEGPSILRIQQVVRGDSAAYFCASSPPSSYEQYFGPGTRLTVT.

This rearrangement joins TRBV6-4 to TRBJ2-6; D not resolved. Germline CDR1 is MRHNA and CDR2 is SNTAGT. Trimming cost V 0 bases and J 2 bases, with 5 bases left between them. The CDR3 is 15 amino acids. CDR3 region: CASSDSSAGANVLTF. The CDR3 region has the DNA TGTGCCAGCAGTGACTCGTCAGCTGGGGCCAACGTCCTGACTTTC.

The chain carries TRBV19 and TRBJ1-5; 8 bases fit TRBD1. The junction had 3 bases not matched to a gene; V was cut back by 4 bases and J by 4 bases. CDR3 length equals 14 residues. Germline lookup yields CDR1 LNHDA and CDR2 SQIVND (reference sequence). The DNA for the CDR3 is TGTGCCAGTAGTACAGGGGGCCGAAATCAGCCCCAGCATTTT. It translates to CASSTGGRNQPQHF.

The chain joins TRBV2 to TRBJ2-3; 8 bases are shared with TRBD2. The CDR3 consists of 16 residues. The germline V gene has CDR1 SNHLY and CDR2 FYNNEI. Trimming cost V 3 bases and J 4 bases; bases outside gene matches: 9. The CDR3 nucleotides read TGTGCCAGCAGTGAGTCCGGCGGGGGGCGGGCAGATACGCAGTATTTT. Protein: CASSESGGGRADTQYF. The full variable domain, with the rest looked up from reference TRBV2 and TRBJ2-3, is EPEVTQTPSHQVTQMGQEVILRCVPISNHLYFYWYRQILGQKVEFLVSFYNNEISEKSEIFDDQFSVERPDGSNFTLKIRSTKLEDSAMYFCASSESGGGRADTQYFGPGTRLTVL.

This chain links TRBV7-6 with TRBJ1-2, with TRBD1 matching 8 bases. Germline CDR1 is SGHVS and CDR2 is FNYEAQ. The CDR3 covers 13 residues. The ends lost 5 bases at V and 7 bases at J; junction bases unmatched: 6. The CDR3 DNA sequence: TGTGCCAGCAGCGGCAGGGGGCGGGGTGGCTACACCTTC. Its translation: CASSGRGRGGYTF.